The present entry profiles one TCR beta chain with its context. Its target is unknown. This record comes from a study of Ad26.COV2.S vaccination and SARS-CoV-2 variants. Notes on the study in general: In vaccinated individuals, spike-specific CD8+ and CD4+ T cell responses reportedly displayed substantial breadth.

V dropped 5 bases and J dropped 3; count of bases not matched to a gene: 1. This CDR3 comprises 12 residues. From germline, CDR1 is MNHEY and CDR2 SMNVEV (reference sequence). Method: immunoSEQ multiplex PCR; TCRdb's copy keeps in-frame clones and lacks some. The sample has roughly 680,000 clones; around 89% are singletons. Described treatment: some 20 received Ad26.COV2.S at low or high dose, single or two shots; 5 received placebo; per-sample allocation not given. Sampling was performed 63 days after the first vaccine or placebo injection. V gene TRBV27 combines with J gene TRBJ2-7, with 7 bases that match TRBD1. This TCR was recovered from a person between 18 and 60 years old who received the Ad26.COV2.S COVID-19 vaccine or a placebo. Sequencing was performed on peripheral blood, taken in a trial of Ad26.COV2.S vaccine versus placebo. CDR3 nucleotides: TGTGCCAGCAGTCGGGACAGCTACGAGCAGTACTTC. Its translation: CASSRDSYEQYF.